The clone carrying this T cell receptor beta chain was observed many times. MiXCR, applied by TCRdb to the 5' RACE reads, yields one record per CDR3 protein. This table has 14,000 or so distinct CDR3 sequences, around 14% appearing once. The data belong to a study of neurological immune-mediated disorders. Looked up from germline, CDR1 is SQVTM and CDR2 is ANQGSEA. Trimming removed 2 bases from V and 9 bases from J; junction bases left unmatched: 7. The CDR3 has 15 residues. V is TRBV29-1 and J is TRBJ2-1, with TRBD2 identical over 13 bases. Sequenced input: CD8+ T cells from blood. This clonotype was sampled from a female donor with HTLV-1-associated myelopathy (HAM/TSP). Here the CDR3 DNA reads TGCAGCGTTGAACCCACTAGCGGGAGGGCCGGTGAGCAGTTCTTC. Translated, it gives CSVEPTSGRAGEQFF.